This T cell receptor beta chain was identified during a study of cytomegalovirus exposure and HLA in healthy donors. The wider study: Ancestry clustering placed 81% of roughly 410 genotyped donors in the Caucasian-associated cluster. General study points: TCR association rates varied by HLA locus in a later analysis, with DRB1 highest and HLA-C lowest. A likely sequencing artifact accounted for one observed cluster of highly shared sequence variants.

Details on this clone: Its cognate antigen is unknown.

PCR amplification relied on 60 Vbeta primers (plus 13 Jbeta primers). Clones were sequenced by immunoSEQ multiplex PCR, and TCRdb holds only the in-frame ones, with some missing. This sample has 100,000 to 150,000 clones, with about 80% found just once. The receptor comes from a boy between 2 and 10 years old in good health and CMV-seronegative. The sequenced sample was PBMCs.

The CDR3 DNA follows: TGTGCCAGCAGTTACTCCATCGTGACAGGGTCTGGCTACACCTTC. This translates into CASSYSIVTGSGYTF. The chain is built from TRBV6-5 and TRBJ1-2; TRBD1 matches 7 bases. The CDR3 has 15 residues. V lost 0 bases, J lost 7 bases, and 8 bases stayed unmatched. Germline loops: CDR1 MNHEY, CDR2 SVGAGI.